This T cell receptor beta chain comes out of a study of cytomegalovirus exposure and HLA in healthy donors (dated by TCRdb to about 2017). Study-wide context: According to an earlier analysis of around 600 of the donors, some 180 million T cells yielded roughly 110 million unique TCR beta sequences and about 300 Gb of sequence data. An early release covering about 600 HLA-typed donors comprised 250 to 350 gigabases of sequencing data and roughly 85 million unique TCR sequences. The genetic ancestry cluster associated with self-reported Caucasian donors included 81% of the 398 genotyped donors. The aim of the study was to test whether cataloging public T cell receptors could identify signatures of past pathogen exposure. The study used immunosequencing to profile the T cell repertoires of approximately 630 subjects and linked those repertoires to cytomegalovirus serostatus. In addition to the first cohort of around 670 subjects, a separate validation cohort of 120 different subjects was used. The study combined high-throughput TCR immunosequencing, statistical association of individual TCRs with disease status, and machine learning to predict cytomegalovirus infection status. To study patterns of TCR occurrence, a later analysis re-analyzed previously published TCR beta repertoires from 550 to 800 donors and added high-resolution HLA genotyping. In the later analysis, no new phenotypic data were used to find candidate immune exposures; instead, reliance was placed on TCR beta sequences and their occurrence across donors. An earlier analysis of around 540 of the donors applied high-throughput TCR beta sequencing to assess whether each TCR beta V gene segment acted as functional or pseudogenic. Donor age, sex, ethnicity and CMV serostatus were compiled together with the repertoire data. Genome-wide SNP genotypes for about 65% of the roughly 700 donors were used in a later genetic analysis, which treated that subset as a discovery cohort. All discovery cohort repertoires had been generated on a single sequencing platform. Both class I and class II loci were covered by HLA typing, at four-digit resolution. Typing coverage differed by locus: A, B, C, DRB1 and DQB1 were typed in roughly 620-630 donors, DQA1 in about 500, DPA1 in some 600, and DPB1 in 400 to 480. A handful of DR-DQ haplotypes were handled as single units for association and clustering because linkage in the cohort was strong. Across around 400 genotyped donors of the cohort, an average of 235,054 unique TCR beta nucleotide sequences per donor were sequenced, and approximately 17% of those sequences were non-productive. Paper-wide results and their limitations: Several of the top co-occurrence clusters appeared to be linked to parvovirus B19, influenza, CMV and Epstein-Barr virus, according to a later analysis. While some public TCRs were present in many individuals, most TCR sequences turned up only very rarely across donors. Some IMGT-functional V segments, including TRBV6-2 and TRBV6-3, could not be distinguished by the 87-base-pair reads and were therefore excluded. Cytomegalovirus status was reported to be diagnosed by the classifier with high specificity and sensitivity in both the original and validation cohorts. In a later genetic analysis, fewer N-insertions in productive TCRs were reported among donors in an Asian-associated ancestry cluster than the 666-donor mean. In a later analysis, most CMV-associated TCR beta chains were found to appear HLA-restricted, with HLA associations seemingly driven largely by CMV exposure. At a false discovery rate of 0.05, a later analysis linked around 15,000 TCR beta sequences to specific HLA alleles. In this cohort, only TCR beta chains were sequenced, and detectable features were limited by the absence of alpha or paired-chain data. In an earlier analysis of a few hundred of the donors, most TCR beta V segments were observed in productive rearrangements about 87% or about 30% of the time, broadly matching IMGT annotations. The study gave a list of 150 to 200 TCR beta chains associated with cytomegalovirus. The authors suggested that the approach could potentially be generalized to other disease states and immunological phenotypes. Correlated functional status among segregating V segments might reflect linkage disequilibrium, but an unknown experimental factor could not be ruled out. About 17 rarely observed V segments, including chromosome 9 orphons, were excluded from the earlier analysis of some 590 of the donors because counts were too low. A further reported finding was that TCR beta sequences accurately predicted the HLA-A and HLA-B alleles for most subjects in the first cohort. The sequencing pipeline was judged likely to have produced a cluster of highly shared sequence variants as a technical artifact. In a later analysis, the rate of TCR association differed among HLA loci, with DRB1 alleles having the most associated TCRs and HLA-C alleles having the fewest. In a later genetic analysis, a missense DCLRE1C variant was associated with V-gene and J-gene trimming of TCR beta chains, and the association was replicated in an independent cohort. Roughly uniform sequencing depth across donors was assumed in presence/absence analyses, although this assumption may not hold. Strong co-occurrence of HLA alleles, especially DR and DQ, made assigning TCR associations to individual alleles difficult. CMV serostatus was the only immune exposure information available for the cohort. In a later analysis, HLA-associated TCR beta chains were found to be more clonally expanded and to have lower generation probabilities than equally common non-associated chains. HLA typing was unavailable for some donors at each locus, so association tests used only the typed subset. Three of the identified cytomegalovirus-associated TCR beta chains were confirmed in vitro to be specific for cytomegalovirus antigens.

The cohort was made up of 666 healthy bone marrow donors. At the time of sampling, all cohort members were nominally healthy, though unrecorded immune exposures were likely present. The donor tested CMV seronegative, placing the donor among the roughly 340 seronegative members of the cohort. A peripheral blood sample was collected from each donor, and TCR beta sequencing was performed on peripheral blood mononuclear cells. Genomic DNA extraction from the blood cell samples was performed with the Qiagen DNeasy Blood Extraction Kit. A note on this clone: This clone's antigen is unknown. Per-nucleotide qualities are absent, and no much larger clonotype sits a single base away.

V gives up 8 bases and J gives up 1 base, and the segment between their germline ends measures 9 bases. The cysteine opens and the phenylalanine closes a CDR3 of 13 amino acids. Here the CDR3 DNA is all that survives: 39 bases in frame from base 1. CDR1 and CDR2 were assigned from the germline V gene as MGHRA and YSYEKL. The library came from the immunoSEQ multiplex PCR assay. For the multiplex PCR, a mixture combining 60 forward primers for TCR Vbeta segments and 13 reverse primers for TCR Jbeta segments was used. The CDR3 region of rearranged TCR beta genes was amplified from genomic DNA with a multiplex PCR assay. On the Illumina HiSeq System, the amplified TCR beta libraries were sequenced as 87-base-pair reads. The published analysis was carried out like this. A later analysis tallied 75 million to 95 million unique TCR beta chains across the roughly 610 repertoires, and about 10 million of those chains were shared by two or more donors. Raw reads were error-corrected and collapsed into unique sequences by a nearest-neighbor algorithm in which closely related sequences were merged to remove PCR and sequencing errors. CDR3 sequences were aligned to IMGT reference sequences to assign V, D and J gene segments. Each retained sequence needed at least a six-nucleotide match to both a V gene segment and a J gene segment. A rearrangement counted as productive if the CDR3 had no stop codons and remained in frame with V and J, and every other rearrangement counted as non-productive. Following IMGT convention, CDR3 was defined as the stretch from the second conserved V-encoded cysteine to the conserved J-encoded phenylalanine. The earlier analysis of 587 of the donors excluded sequences that lacked an unambiguous match to a single V gene segment. An earlier analysis of a few hundred of the donors classified V segments as functional when productive rearrangements were above 56.7% and as segregating when the standard deviation between donors was above 5%. A statistical classification framework was developed to diagnose cytomegalovirus status using the catalog of TCR beta chain sequences. In a later analysis, V and J genes were assigned by comparing TCR nucleotide sequences against IMGT/GENE-DB human TR gene sequences. In a later analysis, CDR3 sequences and most-parsimonious VDJ recombination scenarios were assigned using the TCRdist pipeline. In a later analysis, each TCR beta chain was defined by its CDR3 amino acid sequence together with its V-gene family, and reads lacking a unique V-gene family were excluded. As a way to deal with suspected cross-contamination and a sequencing artifact, a later analysis dropped 450 to 600 nucleotide sequences that were highly shared and had low generation probability. A later analysis calculated a clonal expansion index for each public chain from normalized within-repertoire ranks of inferred template counts. In a later analysis, generation probabilities were computed using a VDJ recombination model fitted to out-of-frame rearrangements, and the results were checked against IGoR. In a later analysis, hypergeometric tests were used to score TCR-TCR, TCR-HLA and TCR-CMV co-occurrence, with a repertoire-size bias correction applied to TCR pairs. In a later analysis, false discovery rates were estimated by permuting HLA or CMV assignments 20 times. In a later analysis, co-occurring TCRs were grouped with DBSCAN, and TCRdist sequence similarity was added when clustering was performed within HLA-allele-positive subsets. For co-occurrence clustering, repertoires with fewer than 30,000 or more than 120,000 public chains were excluded, along with roughly 5 repertoires with anomalous nucleotide sharing. TCRdb mirrors the immuneACCESS table, restricted to in-frame sequences. Some clones are absent from its copies; in checked studies, under half trace to an unresolved V gene, and the reason for the others is unknown. The V and J calls and the clone size are those of that table, but D and trimming were determined from the DNA. This sample has 170,000 or so clones in its table, and 80% to 90% of those were observed once. The ten biggest clones cover nearly 2% of the sample.

The chain was built from TRBV4-1 and TRBJ2-1; 5 matching bases give a weak D call of TRBD2. Sequencing used PBMCs. The receptor comes from a woman between 18 and 29 years old in good health and CMV-seronegative. The nucleotides are TGCGCCAGCGCACGGGGATCCTACAATGAGCAGTTCTTC. Its protein reads: CASARGSYNEQFF.